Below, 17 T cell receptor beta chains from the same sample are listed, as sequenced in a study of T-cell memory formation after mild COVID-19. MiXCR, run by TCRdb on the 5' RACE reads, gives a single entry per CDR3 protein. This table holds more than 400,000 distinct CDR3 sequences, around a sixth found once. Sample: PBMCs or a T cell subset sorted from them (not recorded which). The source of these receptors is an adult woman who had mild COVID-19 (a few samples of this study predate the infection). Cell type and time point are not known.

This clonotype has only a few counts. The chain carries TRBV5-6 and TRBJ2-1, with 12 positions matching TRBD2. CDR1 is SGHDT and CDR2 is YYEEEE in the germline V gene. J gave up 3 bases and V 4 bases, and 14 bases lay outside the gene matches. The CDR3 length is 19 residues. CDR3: CASSIPTRTSGAIYNEQFF. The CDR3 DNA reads TGTGCCAGCAGCATACCAACTAGGACTAGCGGGGCTATCTACAATGAGCAGTTCTTC.

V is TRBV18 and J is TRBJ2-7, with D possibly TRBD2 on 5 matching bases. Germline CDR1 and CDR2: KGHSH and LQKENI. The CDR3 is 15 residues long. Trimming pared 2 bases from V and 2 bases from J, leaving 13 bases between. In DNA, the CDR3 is TGTGCCAGCTCACCAGCGCGGGTCGGAGCCTACGAGCAGTACTTC. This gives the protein CASSPARVGAYEQYF.

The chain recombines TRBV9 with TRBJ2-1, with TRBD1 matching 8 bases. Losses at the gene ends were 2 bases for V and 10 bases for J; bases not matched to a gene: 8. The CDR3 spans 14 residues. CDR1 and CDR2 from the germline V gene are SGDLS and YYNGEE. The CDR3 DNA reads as TGTGCCAGCAGCGTTGAGGACAGGGTGGGGGAGCAGTTCTTC. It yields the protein CASSVEDRVGEQFF.

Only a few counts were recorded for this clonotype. As DNA, the CDR3 is TGTGCCAGCAGACAGACAGGGGGCGACTATGGCTACACCTTC. This sequence encodes CASRQTGGDYGYTF. This chain joins TRBV2 and TRBJ1-2; 10 bases match TRBD1. The germline V gene has CDR1 SNHLY and CDR2 FYNNEI. The V segment lost 6 bases and the J segment 3 bases; nucleotides outside the gene matches: 4. The CDR3 sequence is 14 residues long.

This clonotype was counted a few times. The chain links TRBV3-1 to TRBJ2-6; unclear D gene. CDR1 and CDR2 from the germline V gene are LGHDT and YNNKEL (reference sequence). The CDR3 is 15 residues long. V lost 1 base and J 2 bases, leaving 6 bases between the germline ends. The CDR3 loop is CASSQGFAGANVLTF. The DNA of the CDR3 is TGTGCCAGCAGCCAAGGTTTTGCTGGGGCCAACGTCCTGACTTTC.

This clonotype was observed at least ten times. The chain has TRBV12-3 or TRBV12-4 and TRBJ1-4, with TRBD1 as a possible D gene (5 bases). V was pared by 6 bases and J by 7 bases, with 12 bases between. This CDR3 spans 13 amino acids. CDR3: CASSYGGSEKLFF. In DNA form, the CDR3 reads TGTGCCAGCAGCTACGGGGGGTCTGAAAAACTGTTTTTT.

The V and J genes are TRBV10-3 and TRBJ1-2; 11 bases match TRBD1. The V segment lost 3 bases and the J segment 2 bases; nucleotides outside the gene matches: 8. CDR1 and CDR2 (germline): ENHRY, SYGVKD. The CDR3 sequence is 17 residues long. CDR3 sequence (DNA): TGTGCCATCAGTGATGCCGGGACAGGGGGACGCAACTATGGCTACACCTTC. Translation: CAISDAGTGGRNYGYTF.

CDR3 coding DNA: TGTGCCAGCAGTCCTGGTGGCAGGGTCGGCTATGGCTACACCTTC. This gives the protein CASSPGGRVGYGYTF. The chain combines TRBV12-3 or TRBV12-4 with TRBJ1-2; tentatively, D is TRBD1 (5 bases). The CDR3 length is 15 residues. V lost 5 bases, J lost 4 bases, and 17 bases lay in between.

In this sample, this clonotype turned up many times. In nucleotides, the CDR3 is TGCGCCAGCAGCTTGGCCTACAGGGAAACTGGCGGCTACACCTTC. Translation gives CASSLAYRETGGYTF. The chain links TRBV5-1 to TRBJ1-2, with TRBD1 as a possible D gene (6 bases). The CDR3 runs to 15 residues. Trimming removed 0 bases from V and 8 bases from J, with 17 bases in between. The germline CDR1 and CDR2 sequences are SGHRS and YFSETQ.

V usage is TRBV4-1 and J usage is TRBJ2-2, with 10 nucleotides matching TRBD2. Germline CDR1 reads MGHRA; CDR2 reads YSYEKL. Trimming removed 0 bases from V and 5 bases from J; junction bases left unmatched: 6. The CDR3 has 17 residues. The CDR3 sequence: CASSQDWLAGVTGELFF. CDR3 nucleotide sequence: TGCGCCAGCAGCCAAGATTGGCTAGCGGGGGTTACCGGGGAGCTGTTTTTT.

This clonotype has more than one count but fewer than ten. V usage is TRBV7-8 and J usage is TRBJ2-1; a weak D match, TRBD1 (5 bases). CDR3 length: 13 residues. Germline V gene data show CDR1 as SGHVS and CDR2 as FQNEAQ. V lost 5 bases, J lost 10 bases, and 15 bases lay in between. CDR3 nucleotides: TGTGCCAGCAGCATAGAAGGGGTAGGAGAGCAGTTCTTC. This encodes CASSIEGVGEQFF.

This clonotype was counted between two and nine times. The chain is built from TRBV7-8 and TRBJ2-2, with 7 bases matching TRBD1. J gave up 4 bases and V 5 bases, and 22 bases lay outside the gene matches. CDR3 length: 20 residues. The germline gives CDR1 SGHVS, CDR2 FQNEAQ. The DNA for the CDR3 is TGTGCCAGCAGCCGCTTGGCCCCCCGACAGGGCCCCAGGAGCACCGGGGAGCTGTTTTTT. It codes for CASSRLAPRQGPRSTGELFF.

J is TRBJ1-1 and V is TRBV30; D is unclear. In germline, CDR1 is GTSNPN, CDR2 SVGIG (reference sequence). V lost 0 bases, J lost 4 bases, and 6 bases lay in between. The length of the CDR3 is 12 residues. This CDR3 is CAWSVWGTEAFF. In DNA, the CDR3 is TGTGCCTGGAGTGTATGGGGCACTGAAGCTTTCTTT.

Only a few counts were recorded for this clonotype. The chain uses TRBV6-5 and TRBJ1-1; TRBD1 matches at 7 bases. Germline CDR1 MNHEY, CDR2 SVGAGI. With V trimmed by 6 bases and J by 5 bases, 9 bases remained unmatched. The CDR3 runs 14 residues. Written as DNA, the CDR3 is TGTGCCAGCAGAACGGGACAGATCTTGACTGAAGCTTTCTTT. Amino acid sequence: CASRTGQILTEAFF.

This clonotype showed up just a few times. The chain's CDR3 is CASWTGGGGELFF. The CDR3 coding sequence is TGTGCCAGCTGGACAGGAGGAGGCGGGGAGCTGTTTTTT. The rearrangement links TRBV14 to TRBJ2-2, with 7 bases aligning to TRBD1. V lost 8 bases and J lost 7; bases outside the gene matches: 7. In germline, CDR1 is SGHDN, CDR2 FVKESK. The CDR3 sequence is 13 residues long.

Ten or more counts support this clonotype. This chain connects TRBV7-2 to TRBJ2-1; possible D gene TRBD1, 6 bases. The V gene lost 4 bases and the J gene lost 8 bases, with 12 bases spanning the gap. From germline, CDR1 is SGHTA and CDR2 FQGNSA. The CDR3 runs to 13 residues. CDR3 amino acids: CASSSFQGYEQFF. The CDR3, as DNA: TGTGCCAGCAGCTCCTTCCAGGGGTATGAGCAGTTCTTC. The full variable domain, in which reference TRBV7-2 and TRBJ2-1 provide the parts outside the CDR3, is GAGVSQSPSNKVTEKGKDVELRCDPISGHTALYWYRQSLGQGLEFLIYFQGNSAPDKSGLPSDRFSAERTGGSVSTLTIQRTQQEDSAVYLCASSSFQGYEQFFGPGTRLTVL.

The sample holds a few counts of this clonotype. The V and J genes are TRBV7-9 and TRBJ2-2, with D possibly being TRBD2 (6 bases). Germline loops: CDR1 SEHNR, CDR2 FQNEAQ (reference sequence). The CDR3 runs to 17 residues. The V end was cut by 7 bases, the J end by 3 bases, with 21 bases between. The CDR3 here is CASTNPSSGGDTGELFF. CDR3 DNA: TGTGCCAGCACCAACCCTTCCTCCGGGGGTGACACCGGGGAGCTGTTTTTT. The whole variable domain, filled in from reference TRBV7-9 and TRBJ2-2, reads DTGVSQNPRHKITKRGQNVTFRCDPISEHNRLYWYRQTLGQGPEFLTYFQNEAQLEKSRLLSDRFSAERPKGSFSTLEIQRTEQGDSAMYLCASTNPSSGGDTGELFFGEGSRLTVL.